This entry lists 18 T cell receptor beta chains sequenced from one sample in a study of molecular identifiers for immune sequencing clone quantification. TCRdb reprocessed the PCR reads with MiXCR, giving one entry per CDR3 protein. The sample has nearly 650,000 distinct CDR3 sequences, 25% seen once. The sample was naive CD8+ T cells from blood, with Jurkat cell RNA spiked in. Subset indicated: FACS-sorted CD8+CD4-CCR7+CD45RA+ naive T cells. The origin of the receptors is a human donor in good health. Some libraries in this study had Jurkat cell RNA spiked in.

This clonotype was counted between two and nine times. This chain uses TRBV13 with TRBJ1-1; D gene ambiguous. V lost 0 bases and J lost 8, with 16 bases in between. CDR1 is PRHDT and CDR2 is FYEKMQ in the germline V gene (reference sequence). The CDR3 is 15 amino acids. CDR3 region: CASSLGQASKREAFF. The CDR3 DNA sequence: TGTGCCAGCAGCTTAGGGCAGGCCTCTAAACGGGAAGCTTTCTTT.

This clonotype was counted a few times. The rearrangement joins TRBV11-3 to TRBJ2-1; no clear D gene. Deletions cut 4 bases from V and 5 bases from J, with 6 bases between. The CDR3 consists of 12 residues. Looked up from germline, CDR1 is SGHNT and CDR2 is YENEEA. DNA of the CDR3: TGTGCCAGCAGCTACGAGGACAATGAGCAGTTCTTC. Translating gives CASSYEDNEQFF.

The V gene is TRBV12-3 or TRBV12-4, the J gene TRBJ1-2; D is ambiguous. The CDR3 length is 15 residues. V lost 1 base and J lost 2, with 11 bases in between. The CDR3 reads CASSLDTGRNYGYTF. The CDR3 DNA is TGTGCCAGCAGTTTAGACACGGGCAGAAACTATGGCTACACCTTC.

Comment on this clonotype: Sequence at one end of the junction differs from germline and may be a read error. J is TRBJ2-3 and V is TRBV7-7; TRBD1 matches 10 bases. CDR3 length: 17 residues. The germline gives CDR1 SSHAT, CDR2 FNYEAQ (reference sequence). The CDR3 region has the DNA TGTGCTAGCAGCCCCATGACCGGGACAGGGGGCACAGATACGCAGTATTTT. Its translation: CASSPMTGTGGTDTQYF.

This clonotype was seen ten or more times. V gene TRBV6-1 combines with J gene TRBJ2-4; TRBD1 might be the D (5 bases). V was pared by 5 bases and J by 2 bases, with 10 bases between. Per germline, CDR1 MNHNS and CDR2 SASEGT. There are 14 residues in the CDR3. CDR3 residues: CASSNRQTKNIQYF. The CDR3 bases are TGTGCCAGCAGTAACCGACAGACCAAAAACATTCAGTACTTC.

This clonotype was counted ten times or more. The V call is TRBV19, the J call TRBJ1-5, with D possibly matching TRBD1 (5 bases). Germline V gene sequence: CDR1 LNHDA, CDR2 SQIVND (reference sequence). V was pared by 8 bases and J by 5 bases, with 16 bases between. This CDR3 is built from 14 residues. This CDR3 is CASGLFDSYQPQHF. The CDR3 nucleotides read TGTGCCAGTGGGCTATTTGACAGCTATCAGCCCCAGCATTTT.

Of note for this clonotype: Just one base apart from a much larger clone, this may be a read error. V and J are TRBV29-1 and TRBJ2-2; 7 bases agree with TRBD1. This CDR3 is built from 15 residues. CDR1 is SQVTM, CDR2 ANQGSEA, per germline. With 7 bases clipped from V and 1 base from J, the junction kept 9 bases outside the gene matches. The CDR3 sequence is CSATSGTVNTGELFF. CDR3 in DNA: TGCAGCGCGACCTCCGGGACAGTGAACACCGGGGAGCTGTTTTTT.

This clonotype occurred a few times. The DNA for the CDR3 is TGTGCCAGCAGAAACAGTGCGGGGCAGACCCAGTACTTC. Protein product: CASRNSAGQTQYF. This chain uses TRBV12-3 or TRBV12-4 with TRBJ2-5, with D possibly matching TRBD2 (6 bases). V lost 6 bases and J 6 bases, leaving 14 bases between the germline ends. This CDR3 spans 13 amino acids.

The chain combines TRBV2 with TRBJ2-7, with D perhaps TRBD2 (6 bases). Germline lookup yields CDR1 SNHLY and CDR2 FYNNEI. This CDR3 spans 14 amino acids. The V gene lost 9 bases and the J gene lost 4 bases, with 19 bases spanning the gap. This chain's CDR3 is CASEAGLAPYEQYF. The CDR3 region has the DNA TGTGCCAGTGAAGCAGGGCTAGCGCCGTACGAGCAGTACTTC.

There are a few counts of this clonotype. This chain links TRBV20-1 with TRBJ2-1, with 12 bases fitting TRBD2. The CDR3 loop spans 15 amino acids. The V and J ends lost 2 bases and 5 bases, in that order; junction bases with no gene match: 4. Germline loops: CDR1 DFQATT, CDR2 SNEGSKA (reference sequence). Written as DNA, the CDR3 is TGCAGTGCTAGACAACGGACTAGCGGGGACAATGAGCAGTTCTTC. Translating it yields CSARQRTSGDNEQFF.

The V call is TRBV19, the J call TRBJ2-3; 11 nucleotides match TRBD2. The CDR3 loop spans 16 amino acids. The ends lost 7 bases at V and 0 bases at J; junction bases unmatched: 6. Germline assignment: CDR1 LNHDA and CDR2 SQIVND (reference sequence). CDR3 amino acids: CASNTGLAGSTDTQYF. The DNA of the CDR3 is TGTGCCAGTAACACCGGACTAGCGGGCAGCACAGATACGCAGTATTTT.

This clonotype was found a few times. This sequence joins TRBV12-3 or TRBV12-4 and TRBJ1-3; D is perhaps TRBD1 (5 bases). The ends were cut back, 8 bases at V and 2 bases at J, with 19 bases in the middle. This CDR3 has 16 amino acids. CDR3 sequence reads: CASYFEGAIAGNTIYF. The CDR3 DNA sequence: TGTGCCAGCTACTTCGAAGGGGCTATAGCTGGAAACACCATATATTTT.

Regarding this clonotype: Just one base apart from a much larger clone, this may be a read error. The chain is built from TRBV6-5 and TRBJ2-1; D gene unclear. CDR1 is MNHEY and CDR2 is SVGAGI in the germline V gene. The CDR3 has 17 residues. DNA of the CDR3: TGTGCCAGCAGTTACTCGATTCAGCTACCGTACGACAATGGGCAGTTCTTC. It is translated as CASSYSIQLPYDNGQFF.

This clonotype showed up many times. The V call is TRBV4-3, the J call TRBJ1-2, with D hard to call. The CDR3 contains 14 residues. V lost 2 bases, J lost 4 bases, and 11 bases lay in between. Germline values: CDR1 LGHNA, CDR2 YSLEER. The CDR3 region has the DNA TGCGCCAGCAGCCAAAATACTCAGTTCTATGGCTACACCTTC. This sequence encodes CASSQNTQFYGYTF.

This clonotype appeared a few times. The genes are TRBV5-4 and TRBJ2-7; D is possibly TRBD1 (6 bases). V was cut by 4 bases and J by 3 bases, with 14 bases left in between. Germline V lookup: CDR1 SGHNT, CDR2 YYREEE (reference sequence). The CDR3 is 14 amino acids. The CDR3 coding sequence is TGTGCCAGCAGCCACGTGGACAGCGGCTACGAGCAGTACTTC. Protein sequence: CASSHVDSGYEQYF.

This clonotype was picked up many times. The CDR3: CASSLGGGRYEQYF. The DNA for the CDR3 is TGTGCCAGCAGTTTAGGAGGCGGGAGGTACGAGCAGTACTTC. V is TRBV27 and J is TRBJ2-7; 8 positions agree with TRBD2. Trimming removed 2 bases from V and 4 bases from J; junction bases left unmatched: 4. This CDR3 is 14 amino acids long. In germline, CDR1 is MNHEY, CDR2 SMNVEV (reference sequence).

In its sample, this clonotype was seen a few times. This chain links TRBV10-3 with TRBJ2-3, with TRBD2 identical over 14 bases. CDR3 length: 18 residues. Trimming at V came to 3 bases and at J to 1 base, leaving 6 bases not matched to a gene. Looked up from germline, CDR1 is ENHRY and CDR2 is SYGVKD. As DNA, the CDR3 is TGTGCCATCAGTGATAGACTAGCGGGGGGGCTTCGCACAGATACGCAGTATTTT. This encodes CAISDRLAGGLRTDTQYF.

With respect to this clonotype: Possible read error: a much larger clone is one base away. The CDR3 region is CTSSYGDRPSPEAFF. The CDR3 DNA is TGTACCAGCAGCTACGGGGACAGACCCTCTCCTGAGGCTTTCTTT. The J gene is TRBJ1-1, the V gene TRBV7-9, with 7 bases identical to TRBD1. There are 15 residues in the CDR3. Per germline, CDR1 SEHNR and CDR2 FQNEAQ (reference sequence). Looking up the rest from reference TRBV7-9 and TRBJ1-1 gives the full variable domain: DTGVSQNPRHKITKRGQNVTFRCDPISEHNRLYWYRQTLGQGPEFLTYFQNEAQLEKSRLLSDRFSAERPKGSFSTLEIQRTEQGDSAMYLCTSSYGDRPSPEAFFGQGTRLTVV.